A single sample gave rise to the 7 T cell receptor beta chains below, sequenced in a study of T cells in Graves' hyperthyroidism and ophthalmopathy. Template material for amplifying TCR beta CDR3 regions consisted of RNA transcripts. The HTBI set primed first-round TCR CDR3 RT-PCR. TCRdb reanalysed the multiplex PCR reads using MiXCR and keeps one entry per CDR3 protein. Counted here are over 550,000 distinct CDR3 sequences, approximately 15% occurring once; the ten biggest clones make up under 20%. Sequenced sample: blood. These TCRs come from a woman under 30 with Graves' hyperthyroidism.

This clonotype appeared many times. V gene TRBV20-1 combines with J gene TRBJ2-1; 7 positions agree with TRBD1. Germline V gene data show CDR1 as DFQATT and CDR2 as SNEGSKA (reference sequence). With V trimmed by 7 bases and J by 7 bases, 4 bases remained unmatched. The CDR3 consists of 11 residues. This CDR3 is CSGTGGNEQFF. The CDR3 nucleotides are TGCAGTGGGACAGGTGGGAATGAGCAGTTCTTC.

This chain uses TRBV27 with TRBJ1-2; TRBD1 is a possible D gene (5 bases). V was clipped by 5 bases and J by 5 bases, with 15 bases between them. Germline CDR1 MNHEY, CDR2 SMNVEV (reference sequence). The CDR3 extends over 14 amino acids. DNA for the CDR3: TGTGCCAGCAGTCCCCCCGCGGGGGGATATGGCTACACCTTC. It translates to CASSPPAGGYGYTF.

The table lists this clonotype with many counts. The chain joins TRBV5-1 to TRBJ1-5; a weak D match, TRBD1 (5 bases). Deletions cut 4 bases from V and 2 bases from J, with 10 bases between. This CDR3 comprises 14 residues. CDR1 is SGHRS and CDR2 is YFSETQ in the germline V gene. The CDR3 loop reads CASSPGVGNQPQHF. The CDR3 bases are TGCGCCAGCAGCCCGGGGGTGGGCAATCAGCCCCAGCATTTT.

This clonotype was seen repeatedly, ten times or more. The chain is built from TRBV11-2 and TRBJ2-1; 10 bases align to TRBD2. V shed 3 bases and J 4 bases; nucleotides not matched to a gene: 6. The CDR3 extends over 16 amino acids. Looked up from germline, CDR1 is SGHAT and CDR2 is FQNNGV. In DNA, the CDR3 is TGTGCCAGCAGCTTTCTAGCGGGAGCCCTTTACAATGAGCAGTTCTTC. Translation gives CASSFLAGALYNEQFF.

Comment on this clonotype: A much larger clone sits a single nucleotide away, making a read error possible. The V call is TRBV20-1, the J call TRBJ1-1, with a tentative D call TRBD1 (5 bases). CDR3 length: 12 amino acids. Germline V gives CDR1 DFQATT, CDR2 SNEGSKA (reference sequence). Here the CDR3 DNA reads TGCAGTGCAGGGGCGGGGAACACTGAAGCTCTCTTT. This encodes CSAGAGNTEALF.

As concerns this clonotype: A read error is possible here, since a much larger clone lies one base away. The chain is built from TRBV5-1 and TRBJ2-7; D not resolved. The DNA end favors TRBJ2-1, so the J call may be wrong. The CDR3 spans 12 residues. CDR1 is SGHRS and CDR2 is YFSETQ in the germline V gene. The CDR3 bases are TGCGCCAGCAGCGGGTCGACCTACGAGCAGTTCTTC. It translates to CASSGSTYEQFF.

This clonotype showed up just a few times. The chain has TRBV10-3 and TRBJ2-1; D is unclear. The CDR3 loop spans 15 amino acids. V was trimmed by 4 bases and J by 5 bases, leaving 15 bases between them. Germline V gives CDR1 ENHRY, CDR2 SYGVKD. As DNA, the CDR3 is TGTGCCATCAGTGCGGAGTCCGGGTTGGACAATGAGCAGTTCTTC. Translation gives CAISAESGLDNEQFF.